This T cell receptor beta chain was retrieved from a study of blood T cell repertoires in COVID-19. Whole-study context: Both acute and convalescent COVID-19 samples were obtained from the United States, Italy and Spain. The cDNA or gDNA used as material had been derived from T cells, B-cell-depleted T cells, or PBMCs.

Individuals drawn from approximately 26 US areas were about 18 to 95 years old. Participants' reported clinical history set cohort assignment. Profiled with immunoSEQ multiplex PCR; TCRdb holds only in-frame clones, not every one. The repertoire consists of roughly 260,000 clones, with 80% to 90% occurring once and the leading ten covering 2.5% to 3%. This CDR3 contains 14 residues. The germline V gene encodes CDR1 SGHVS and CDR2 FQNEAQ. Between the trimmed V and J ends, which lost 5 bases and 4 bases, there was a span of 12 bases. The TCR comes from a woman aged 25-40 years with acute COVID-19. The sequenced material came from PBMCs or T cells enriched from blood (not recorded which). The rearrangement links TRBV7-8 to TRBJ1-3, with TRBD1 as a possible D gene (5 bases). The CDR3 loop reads CASSLPGGGNTIYF. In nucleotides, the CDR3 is TGTGCCAGCAGCCTGCCGGGGGGGGGAAACACCATATATTTT.